The clone carrying this T cell receptor beta chain was picked up one time. This entry comes from a study of shared clonotypes between healthy human individuals. This table comes from immunoSEQ multiplex PCR, and its TCRdb copy is limited to in-frame clones, with some not included. The sample holds fewer than 850,000 clones, around 90% seen once. The CDR3 sequence is 14 residues long. CDR1 is MNHEY, CDR2 SMNVEV, per germline (reference sequence). V was clipped by 2 bases and J by 7 bases, with 15 bases between them. The sample consisted of memory CD8+ T cells from PBMCs. The subset here: CD45RO+ cells pooled with CCR7-negative TemRA cells. This rearrangement joins TRBV27 to TRBJ2-7; TRBD2 is a possible D gene (5 bases). This receptor was obtained from a man aged 18 to 30 in good health. Some clones in this sample may be carry-over from other donors' samples. The CDR3 protein is CASSLQALTGEQYF. CDR3 sequence (DNA): TGTGCCAGCAGTTTACAGGCCCTAACGGGGGAGCAGTACTTC.